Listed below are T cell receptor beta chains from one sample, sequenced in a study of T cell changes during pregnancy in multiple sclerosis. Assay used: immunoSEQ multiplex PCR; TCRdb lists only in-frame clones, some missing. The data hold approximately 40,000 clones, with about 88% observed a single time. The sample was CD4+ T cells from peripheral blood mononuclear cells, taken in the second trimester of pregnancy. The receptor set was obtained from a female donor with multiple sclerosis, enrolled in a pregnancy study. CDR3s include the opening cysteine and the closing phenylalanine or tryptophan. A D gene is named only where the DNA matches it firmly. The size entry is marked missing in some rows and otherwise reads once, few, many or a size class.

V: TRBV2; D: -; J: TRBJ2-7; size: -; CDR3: CASMGDYEQYF; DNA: TGTGCCAGCATGGGAGACTACGAGCAGTACTTC
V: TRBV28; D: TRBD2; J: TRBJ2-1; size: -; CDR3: CAASGSSYNEQFF; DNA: TGTGCCGCGAGCGGGAGCTCCTACAATGAGCAGTTCTTC
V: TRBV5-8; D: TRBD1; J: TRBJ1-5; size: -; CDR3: CASRQEDRGSNQPQHF; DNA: TGTGCCAGCAGACAAGAGGACAGGGGGAGCAATCAGCCCCAGCATTTT
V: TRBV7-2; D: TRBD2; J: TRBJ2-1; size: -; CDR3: CASSLGPSGNEQFF; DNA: TGTGCCAGCAGCTTAGGTCCTAGCGGCAATGAGCAGTTCTTC
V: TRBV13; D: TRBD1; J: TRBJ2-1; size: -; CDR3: CASSHRTGGPRSYNEQFF; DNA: TGTGCCAGCAGCCACCGGACAGGGGGCCCTCGATCCTACAATGAGCAGTTCTTC
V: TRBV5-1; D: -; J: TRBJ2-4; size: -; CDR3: CASSEQGNIQYF; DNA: TGCGCCAGCAGCGAACAGGGAAACATTCAGTACTTC
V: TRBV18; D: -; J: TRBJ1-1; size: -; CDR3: CASSLKQGNTEAFF; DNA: TGTGCCAGCTCCCTAAAACAGGGAAACACTGAAGCTTTCTTT
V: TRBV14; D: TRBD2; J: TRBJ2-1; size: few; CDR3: CASSPRLAGGPVEQFF; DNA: TGTGCCAGCAGCCCCCGACTAGCGGGAGGGCCCGTTGAGCAGTTCTTC
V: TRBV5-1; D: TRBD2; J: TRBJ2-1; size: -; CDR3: CASSLVLAGGGEQFF; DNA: TGCGCCAGCAGCTTGGTGTTAGCGGGAGGTGGTGAGCAGTTCTTC
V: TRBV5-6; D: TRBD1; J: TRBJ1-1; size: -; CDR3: CASSFDRGTEAFF; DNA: TGTGCCAGCAGCTTTGACAGGGGGACTGAAGCTTTCTTT
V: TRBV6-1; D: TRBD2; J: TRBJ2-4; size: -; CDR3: CASSEAVTSGSSSTIQYF; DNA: TGTGCCAGCAGTGAAGCGGTGACTAGCGGATCCTCGTCGACCATTCAGTACTTC
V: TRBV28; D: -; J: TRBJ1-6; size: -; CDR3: CASTEGHRVGSYNSPLHF; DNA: TGTGCCAGCACCGAGGGACATCGGGTCGGCTCCTATAATTCACCCCTCCACTTT
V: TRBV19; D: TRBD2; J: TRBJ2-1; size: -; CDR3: CASRAPGGRDSEQFF; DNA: TGTGCCAGTAGGGCCCCTGGCGGGAGGGACAGTGAGCAGTTCTTC
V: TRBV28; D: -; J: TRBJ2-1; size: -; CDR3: CASFQPAGNNNEQFF; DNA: TGTGCCAGCTTCCAGCCGGCGGGAAACAACAATGAGCAGTTCTTC
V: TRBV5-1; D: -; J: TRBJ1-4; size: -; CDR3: CASSLAGTGNEKLFF; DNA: TGCGCCAGCAGCTTGGCCGGAACAGGGAATGAAAAACTGTTTTTT
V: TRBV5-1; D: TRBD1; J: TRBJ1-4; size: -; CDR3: CASSLAVFGQGNEKLFF; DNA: TGCGCCAGCAGCTTGGCCGTTTTCGGACAGGGGAATGAAAAACTGTTTTTT
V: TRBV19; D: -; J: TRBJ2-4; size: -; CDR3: CASSIPPGLGAKNIQYF; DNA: TGTGCCAGTAGTATCCCGCCAGGGTTGGGTGCCAAAAACATTCAGTACTTC